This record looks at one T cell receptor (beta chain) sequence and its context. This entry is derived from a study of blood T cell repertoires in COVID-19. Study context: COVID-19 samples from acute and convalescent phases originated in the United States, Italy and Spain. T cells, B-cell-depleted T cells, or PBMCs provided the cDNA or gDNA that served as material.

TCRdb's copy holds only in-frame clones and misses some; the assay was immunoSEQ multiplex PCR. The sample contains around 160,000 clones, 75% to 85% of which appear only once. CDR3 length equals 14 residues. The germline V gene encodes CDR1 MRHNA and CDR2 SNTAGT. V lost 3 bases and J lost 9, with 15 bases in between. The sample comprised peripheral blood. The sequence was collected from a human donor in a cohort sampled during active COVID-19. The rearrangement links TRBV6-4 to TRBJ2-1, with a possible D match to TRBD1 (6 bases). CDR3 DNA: TGTGCCAGCAGTGATCAGGGGTTTTCTGGTGAGCAGTTCTTC. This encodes CASSDQGFSGEQFF.